This TCR beta chain originates from a study of cytomegalovirus exposure and HLA in healthy donors. Overall study findings and caveats: Looking again later, the authors saw that most CMV-associated TCR beta chains seemed HLA-restricted.

Both 60 Vbeta primers and 13 Jbeta primers went into the PCR. Method: immunoSEQ multiplex PCR; TCRdb's copy keeps in-frame clones and lacks some. The sample comprises 150,000 to 200,000 clones, roughly 80% of which are singletons, and about 0.82% rests with the top ten. A word on this clone: Its specificity is unknown.

The source material was PBMCs. This sequence originates from a woman between 18 and 29 years old in good health and CMV-seronegative.

The CDR3 nucleotides are TGTGCCAGCAGCCCACAGGGGGCGAGGGGTGGGACCCAGTACTTC. Protein sequence: CASSPQGARGGTQYF. The V call is TRBV5-6, the J call TRBJ2-5, with 9 bases matching TRBD1. V shed 4 bases and J 7 bases; nucleotides not matched to a gene: 11. CDR3 size: 15 residues. Germline V gene data show CDR1 as SGHDT and CDR2 as YYEEEE.